This T cell receptor beta chain emerged from a study of cytomegalovirus exposure and HLA in healthy donors. Study-level information: Approximately 180 million T cells yielded 90 million to 130 million unique TCR beta sequences in earlier analysis. General study results and limits: In a later analysis, V- and J-gene trimming of beta chains associated with a DCLRE1C missense variant, replicated independently.

The V and J ends lost 4 bases and 1 base, in that order; junction bases with no gene match: 6. CDR1 is SGDLS, CDR2 YYNGEE, per germline. The CDR3 consists of 17 residues. All donors participated as healthy donors of bone marrow. Primers: 60 Vbeta forward and 13 Jbeta reverse. Data came from immunoSEQ multiplex PCR; TCRdb stores just in-frame clones and leaves some out. The data contain over 100,000 clones, more than 75% of them singletons. Of note for this clone: As yet, its antigen is unknown.

The receptor was isolated from a woman aged 45-65 years in good health and CMV-seropositive. The material sequenced was PBMCs. The chain uses TRBV9 and TRBJ1-6, with 9 bases that match TRBD1. Written as DNA, the CDR3 is TGTGCCAGCAGCCATGGACAGGGGAGGTCCTATAATTCACCCCTCCACTTT. As protein: CASSHGQGRSYNSPLHF.